This T cell receptor beta chain was identified in a study of blood T cell repertoires in COVID-19. Across the whole study: COVID-19 samples collected from the United States, Italy and Spain covered acute and convalescent phases. Sources were T cells, B-cell-depleted T cells, or PBMCs; the material itself was cDNA or gDNA.

From germline, CDR1 is MDHEN and CDR2 SYDVKM. V was pared by 7 bases and J by 5 bases, with 21 bases between. There are 16 residues in the CDR3. As handled by the study authors: Amplification with reference gene primers provided the estimates of nucleated cell counts. Only in-frame clones appear in the TCRdb table, and some are missing; sequencing was by immunoSEQ multiplex PCR. For V, J and clone size, that table is used; D and trimming come from the DNA. The sample lists 250,000 to 300,000 clones; 89% were seen once. The J gene is TRBJ1-5, the V gene TRBV28; D is possibly TRBD1 (5 bases). The clonotype originates from a woman aged 60-75 years with acute or convalescent COVID-19. The sample taken for sequencing was peripheral blood. This CDR3 is CASNLFQFRVDQPQHF. CDR3 in DNA: TGTGCCAGCAACCTATTTCAGTTCAGGGTTGATCAGCCCCAGCATTTT.